The sequence of this TCR beta chain was determined in a study of blood T cell repertoires in COVID-19. About the study: Specimens from acute and convalescent COVID-19 originated in the United States, Italy and Spain. The cDNA or gDNA used as material had been derived from T cells, B-cell-depleted T cells, or PBMCs.

The authors' processing: The authors estimated nucleated cell counts from reference gene primer amplification. The assay was immunoSEQ multiplex PCR, and TCRdb's table has in-frame clones only and misses some. V and J calls and clone size follow that table, whereas D and trimming were derived from the DNA. The top ten clones hold approximately 10% of a sample with approximately 250,000 clones, over 80% of them seen once. The germline gives CDR1 MDHEN, CDR2 SYDVKM. This CDR3 contains 15 residues. J gave up 4 bases and V 3 bases, and 7 bases lay outside the gene matches. Seattle participants joined during active infection and were tracked over time.

The rearrangement joins TRBV28 to TRBJ2-7; 9 nucleotides line up with TRBD2. This clonotype was sampled from a woman in her seventies with COVID-19, enrolled during active disease. The sequenced material came from peripheral blood. Here the CDR3 reads CASSLVREGGYEQYF. Here the CDR3 DNA reads TGTGCCAGCAGTTTGGTGCGGGAGGGGGGATACGAGCAGTACTTC.